This TCR beta chain was observed in a study of T-cell reconstitution after alpha-beta-depleted transplantation in children. Study outcomes and limitations: Counts and diversity of T cells one year after transplant came mostly from newly produced T cells.

This clonotype has at least ten counts. Its specificity is not known. Preparation of the TCRbeta library was carried out with unique molecular identifiers. TCRdb reprocessed the PCR reads via MiXCR and lists one record per CDR3 protein. This sample carries around 270,000 distinct CDR3 sequences, approximately 7.3% of them seen once, and the ten largest clones take around 9.8%. V gave up 2 bases and J gave up 0 bases; unmatched junction bases: 11. This CDR3 is built from 19 residues. Germline V gives CDR1 SNHLY, CDR2 FYNNEI. This specimen consisted of peripheral blood, obtained 360 days after TCRalphabeta/CD19-depleted stem cell transplant. The chain carries TRBV2 and TRBJ2-4; 9 nucleotides match TRBD1. The TCR comes from a female patient aged 2-10 years who had a stem cell transplant for Fanconi anemia, so the T cells may come from the graft donor. This CDR3 is CASSESPGTGYLAKNIQYF. In DNA form, the CDR3 reads TGTGCCAGCAGTGAAAGTCCCGGGACAGGGTACCTAGCCAAAAACATTCAGTACTTC.